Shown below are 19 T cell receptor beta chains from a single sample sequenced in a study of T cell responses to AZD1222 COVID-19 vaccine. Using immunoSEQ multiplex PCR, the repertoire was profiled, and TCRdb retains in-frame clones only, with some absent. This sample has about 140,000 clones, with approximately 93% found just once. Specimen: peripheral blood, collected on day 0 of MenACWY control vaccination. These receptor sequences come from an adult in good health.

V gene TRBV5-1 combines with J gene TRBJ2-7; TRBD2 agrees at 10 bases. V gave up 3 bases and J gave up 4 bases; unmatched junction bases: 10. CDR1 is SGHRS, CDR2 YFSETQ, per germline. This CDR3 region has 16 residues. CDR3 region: CASSSGQRGGLYEQYF. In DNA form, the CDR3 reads TGCGCCAGCAGCTCTGGGCAGCGGGGGGGCTTGTACGAGCAGTACTTC.

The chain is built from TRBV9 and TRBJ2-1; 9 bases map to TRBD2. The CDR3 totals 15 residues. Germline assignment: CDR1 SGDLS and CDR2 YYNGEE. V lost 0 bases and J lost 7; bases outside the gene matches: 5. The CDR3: CASSVEAGGRNEQFF. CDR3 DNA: TGTGCCAGCAGCGTAGAGGCGGGAGGGAGGAATGAGCAGTTCTTC. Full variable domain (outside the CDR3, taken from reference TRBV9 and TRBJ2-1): DSGVTQTPKHLITATGQRVTLRCSPRSGDLSVYWYQQSLDQGLQFLIQYYNGEERAKGNILERFSAQQFPDLHSELNLSSLELGDSALYFCASSVEAGGRNEQFFGPGTRLTVL.

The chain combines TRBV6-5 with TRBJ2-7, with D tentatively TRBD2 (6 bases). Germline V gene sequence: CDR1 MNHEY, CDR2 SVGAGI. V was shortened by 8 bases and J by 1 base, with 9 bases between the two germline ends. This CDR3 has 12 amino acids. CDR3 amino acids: CASWEASYEQYF. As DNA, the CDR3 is TGTGCCAGCTGGGAGGCTTCCTACGAGCAGTACTTC.

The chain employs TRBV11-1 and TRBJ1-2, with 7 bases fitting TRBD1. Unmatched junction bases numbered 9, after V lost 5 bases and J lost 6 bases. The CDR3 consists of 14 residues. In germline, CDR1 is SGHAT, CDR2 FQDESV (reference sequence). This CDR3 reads CASSRGGTEDGYTF. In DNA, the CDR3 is TGTGCCAGCAGCCGAGGTGGGACAGAAGATGGCTACACCTTC.

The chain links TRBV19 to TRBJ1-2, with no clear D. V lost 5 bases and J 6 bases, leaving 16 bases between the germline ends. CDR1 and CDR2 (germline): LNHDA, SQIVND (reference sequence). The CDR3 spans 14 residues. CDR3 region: CASSSRDSIHGYTF. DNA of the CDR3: TGTGCCAGTAGTTCTCGGGATTCAATTCATGGCTACACCTTC.

The DNA for the CDR3 is TGTGCCAGCAGTTGGACAGGGGGCGGAACGGTCGTAGCCTACAATGAGCAGTTCTTC. It translates to CASSWTGGGTVVAYNEQFF. This chain connects TRBV27 to TRBJ2-1; TRBD1 matches 11 bases. Germline CDR1 and CDR2: MNHEY and SMNVEV (reference sequence). The junction had 13 bases not matched to a gene; V was cut back by 4 bases and J by 2 bases. The CDR3 is made up of 19 amino acids.

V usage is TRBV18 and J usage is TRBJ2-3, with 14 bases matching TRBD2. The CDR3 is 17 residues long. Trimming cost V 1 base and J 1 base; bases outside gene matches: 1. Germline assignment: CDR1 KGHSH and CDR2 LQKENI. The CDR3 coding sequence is TGTGCCAGCTCACCACGGGGACTAGCGGGAGGCACAGATACGCAGTATTTT. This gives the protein CASSPRGLAGGTDTQYF. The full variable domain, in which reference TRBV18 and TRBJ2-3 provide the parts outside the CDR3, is NAGVMQNPRHLVRRRGQEARLRCSPMKGHSHVYWYRQLPEEGLKFMVYLQKENIIDESGMPKERFSAEFPKEGPSILRIQQVVRGDSAAYFCASSPRGLAGGTDTQYFGPGTRLTVL.

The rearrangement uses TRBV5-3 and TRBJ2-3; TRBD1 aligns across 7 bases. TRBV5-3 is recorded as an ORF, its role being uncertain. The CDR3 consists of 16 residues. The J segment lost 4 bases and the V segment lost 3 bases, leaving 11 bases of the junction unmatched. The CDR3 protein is CARSYLQQGCADTQYF. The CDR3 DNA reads TGTGCCAGAAGCTACCTACAACAGGGGTGCGCAGATACGCAGTATTTT.

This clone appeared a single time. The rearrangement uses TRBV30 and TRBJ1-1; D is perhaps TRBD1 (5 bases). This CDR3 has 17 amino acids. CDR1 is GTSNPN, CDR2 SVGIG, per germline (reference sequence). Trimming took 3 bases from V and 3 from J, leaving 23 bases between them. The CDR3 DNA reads TGTGCCTGGAGGCTGAGGGGTTTTGGGCGCCCTGACACTGAAGCTTTCTTT. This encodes CAWRLRGFGRPDTEAFF.

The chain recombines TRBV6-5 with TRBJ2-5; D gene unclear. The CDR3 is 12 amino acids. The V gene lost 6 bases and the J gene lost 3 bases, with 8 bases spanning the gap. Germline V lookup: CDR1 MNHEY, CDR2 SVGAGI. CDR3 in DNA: TGTGCCAGCAGGGGGAAGAAAGAGACCCAGTACTTC. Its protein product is CASRGKKETQYF.

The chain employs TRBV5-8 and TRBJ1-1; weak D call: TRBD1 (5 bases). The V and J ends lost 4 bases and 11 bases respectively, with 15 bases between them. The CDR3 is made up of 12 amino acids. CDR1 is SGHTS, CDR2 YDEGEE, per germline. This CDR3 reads CASSKAGTWAFF. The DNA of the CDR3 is TGTGCCAGCAGCAAGGCCGGGACTTGGGCTTTCTTT.

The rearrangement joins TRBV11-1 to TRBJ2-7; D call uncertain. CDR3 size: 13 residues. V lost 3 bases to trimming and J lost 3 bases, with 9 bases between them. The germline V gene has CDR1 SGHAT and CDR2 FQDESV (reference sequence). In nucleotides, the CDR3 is TGTGCCAGCAGCTTTAATCCAGTCTACGAGCAGTACTTC. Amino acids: CASSFNPVYEQYF.

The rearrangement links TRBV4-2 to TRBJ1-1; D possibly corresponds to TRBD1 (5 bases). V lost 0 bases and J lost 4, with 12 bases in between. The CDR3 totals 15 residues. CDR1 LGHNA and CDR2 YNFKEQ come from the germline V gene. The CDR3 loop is CASSQDPRDGTEAFF. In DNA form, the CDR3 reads TGTGCCAGCAGCCAAGACCCTAGGGACGGCACTGAAGCTTTCTTT.

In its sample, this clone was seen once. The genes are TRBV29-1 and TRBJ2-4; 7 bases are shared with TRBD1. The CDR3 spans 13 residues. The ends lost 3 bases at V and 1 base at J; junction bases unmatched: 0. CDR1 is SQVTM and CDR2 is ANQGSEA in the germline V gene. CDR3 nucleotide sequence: TGCAGCGTTGAGGACAGGGCCAAAAACATTCAGTACTTC. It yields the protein CSVEDRAKNIQYF.

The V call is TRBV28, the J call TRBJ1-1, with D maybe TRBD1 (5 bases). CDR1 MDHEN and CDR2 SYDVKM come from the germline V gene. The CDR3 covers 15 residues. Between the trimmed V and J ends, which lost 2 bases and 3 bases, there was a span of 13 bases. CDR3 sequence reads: CASSLLGASYTEAFF. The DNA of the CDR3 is TGTGCCAGCAGTTTACTTGGGGCATCTTACACTGAAGCTTTCTTT.

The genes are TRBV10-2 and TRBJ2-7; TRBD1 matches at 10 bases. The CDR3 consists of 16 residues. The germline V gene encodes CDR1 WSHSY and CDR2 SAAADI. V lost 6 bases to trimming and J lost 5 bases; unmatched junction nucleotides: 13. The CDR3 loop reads CASRTLGTGDTHEQYF. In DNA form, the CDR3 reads TGCGCCAGCAGAACCCTCGGGACAGGGGACACCCACGAGCAGTACTTC.

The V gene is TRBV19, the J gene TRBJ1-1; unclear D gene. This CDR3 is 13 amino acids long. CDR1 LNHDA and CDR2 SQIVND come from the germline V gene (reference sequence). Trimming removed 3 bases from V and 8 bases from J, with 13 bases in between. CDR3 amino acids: CASSIGVGSEAFF. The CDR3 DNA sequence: TGTGCCAGTAGTATCGGAGTGGGGAGCGAAGCTTTCTTT.

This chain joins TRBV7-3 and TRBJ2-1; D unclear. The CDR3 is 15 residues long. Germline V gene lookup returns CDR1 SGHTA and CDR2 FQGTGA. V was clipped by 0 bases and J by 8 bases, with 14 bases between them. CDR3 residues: CASSLTIAPLDEQFF. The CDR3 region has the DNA TGTGCCAGCAGCTTAACGATCGCACCTCTGGATGAGCAGTTCTTC.

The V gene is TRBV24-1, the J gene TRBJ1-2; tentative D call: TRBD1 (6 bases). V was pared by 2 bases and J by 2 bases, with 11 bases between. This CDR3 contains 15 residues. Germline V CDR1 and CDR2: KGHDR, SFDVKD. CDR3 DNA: TGTGCCACCAGTGATTCAGGCAGGGGAAACTATGGCTACACCTTC. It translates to CATSDSGRGNYGYTF.